This TCR beta chain is from a study of blood T cell repertoires in COVID-19. Original processing notes: Scientists estimated how many nucleated cells there were by amplifying reference gene primers. Profiling relied on immunoSEQ multiplex PCR, and the TCRdb table lists in-frame clones only, not all of them. That table is the source of V, J and clone size, and D and trimming were worked out from the DNA. The sample shows 150,000 or so clones, roughly nine tenths of them seen only once. Trimming took 3 bases from V and 7 from J; bases not matched to a gene: 1. This CDR3 is 12 amino acids long. Germline V gene lookup returns CDR1 SGHKS and CDR2 YYEKEE (reference sequence). This clone was counted between two and nine times.

The gene calls are TRBV5-5 and TRBJ2-1; 7 bases line up with TRBD1. This clonotype originated in a man aged 55 to 70 with active or convalescent COVID-19. The sample consisted of peripheral blood. The CDR3 DNA reads as TGTGCCAGCAGCTCACAGGGGAATGAGCAGTTCTTC. This gives the protein CASSSQGNEQFF.